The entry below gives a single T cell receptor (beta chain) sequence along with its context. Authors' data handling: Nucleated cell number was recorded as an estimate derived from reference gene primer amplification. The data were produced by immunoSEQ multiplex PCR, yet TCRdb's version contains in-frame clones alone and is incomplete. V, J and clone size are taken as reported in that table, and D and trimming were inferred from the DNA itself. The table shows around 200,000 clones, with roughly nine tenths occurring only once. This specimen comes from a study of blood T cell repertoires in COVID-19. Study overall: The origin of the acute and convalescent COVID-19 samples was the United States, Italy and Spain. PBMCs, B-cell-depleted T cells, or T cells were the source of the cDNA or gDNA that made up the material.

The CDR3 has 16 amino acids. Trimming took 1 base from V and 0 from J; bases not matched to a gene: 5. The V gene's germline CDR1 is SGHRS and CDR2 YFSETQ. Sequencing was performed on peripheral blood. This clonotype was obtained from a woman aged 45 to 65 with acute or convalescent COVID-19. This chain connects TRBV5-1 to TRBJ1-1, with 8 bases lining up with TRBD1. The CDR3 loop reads CASSLLGGQVNTEAFF. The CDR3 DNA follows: TGCGCCAGCAGCTTGTTGGGGGGACAGGTGAACACTGAAGCTTTCTTT.